This T cell receptor beta chain appears in the sequencing data of a study of immune evolution from preneoplasia to lung adenocarcinoma. The ends were cut back, 0 bases at V and 3 bases at J, with 11 bases in the middle. Germline loops: CDR1 MGHRA, CDR2 YSYEKL. The CDR3 covers 16 residues. This clone is medium-sized by share. Repertoires were generated with immunoSEQ multiplex PCR, while TCRdb's copy carries only in-frame clones and drops some. The sample includes about 26,000 clones, just under 75% of them seen just once. The TCR sequence derives from a person in their sixties with invasive lung adenocarcinoma. Some clones in this sample may be carry-over from other donors' samples. The chain employs TRBV4-1 and TRBJ1-4, with D possibly matching TRBD1 (5 bases). Material for sequencing was FFPE invasive lung adenocarcinoma tissue. Written as DNA, the CDR3 is TGCGCCAGCAGCCAAGATGGTAGGGGACCTAATGAAAAACTGTTTTTT. Translation gives CASSQDGRGPNEKLFF.